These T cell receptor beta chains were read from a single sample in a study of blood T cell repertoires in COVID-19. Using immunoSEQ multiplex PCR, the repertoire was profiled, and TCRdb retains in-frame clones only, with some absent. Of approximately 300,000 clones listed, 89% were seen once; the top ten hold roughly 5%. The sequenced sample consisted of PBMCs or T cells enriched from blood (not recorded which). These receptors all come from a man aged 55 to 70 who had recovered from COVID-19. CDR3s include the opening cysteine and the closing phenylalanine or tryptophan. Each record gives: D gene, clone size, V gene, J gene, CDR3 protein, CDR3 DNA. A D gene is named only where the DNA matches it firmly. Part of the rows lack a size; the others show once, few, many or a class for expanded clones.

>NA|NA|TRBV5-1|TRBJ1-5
CASSLEGQDQPQHF
TGCGCCAGCAGCTTGGAGGGACAAGATCAGCCCCAGCATTTT
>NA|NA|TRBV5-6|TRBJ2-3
CASSFLSGQSTDTQYF
TGTGCCAGCAGTTTCCTCTCAGGACAGAGCACAGATACGCAGTATTTT
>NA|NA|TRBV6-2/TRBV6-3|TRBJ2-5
CASSYPVGTGLRETQYF
TGTGCCAGCAGTTACCCGGTTGGTACAGGCCTAAGGGAGACCCAGTACTTC
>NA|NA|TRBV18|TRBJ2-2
CASSPWDLNTGELFF
TGTGCCAGCTCACCCTGGGACTTGAACACCGGGGAGCTGTTTTTT
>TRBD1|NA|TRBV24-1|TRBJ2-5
CATSALGQGKEETQYF
TGTGCCACCAGTGCCCTTGGACAGGGGAAAGAAGAGACCCAGTACTTC
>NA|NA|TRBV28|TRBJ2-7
CASNTGEGAYEQYF
TGTGCCAGCAACACGGGAGAGGGAGCCTACGAGCAGTACTTC
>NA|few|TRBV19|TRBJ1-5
CASSPPYNQPQHF
TGTGCCAGTAGTCCCCCCTACAATCAGCCCCAGCATTTT
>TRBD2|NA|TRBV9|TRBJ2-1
CASSMVASGANEQFF
TGTGCCAGCAGCATGGTCGCTAGCGGGGCAAATGAGCAGTTCTTC
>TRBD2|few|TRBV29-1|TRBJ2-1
CSAGRERESNEQFF
TGCAGCGCTGGCCGGGAGCGGGAGTCTAATGAGCAGTTCTTC
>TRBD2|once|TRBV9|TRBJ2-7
CASISTSGYEQYF
TGTGCCAGCATCTCGACTAGCGGCTACGAGCAGTACTTC